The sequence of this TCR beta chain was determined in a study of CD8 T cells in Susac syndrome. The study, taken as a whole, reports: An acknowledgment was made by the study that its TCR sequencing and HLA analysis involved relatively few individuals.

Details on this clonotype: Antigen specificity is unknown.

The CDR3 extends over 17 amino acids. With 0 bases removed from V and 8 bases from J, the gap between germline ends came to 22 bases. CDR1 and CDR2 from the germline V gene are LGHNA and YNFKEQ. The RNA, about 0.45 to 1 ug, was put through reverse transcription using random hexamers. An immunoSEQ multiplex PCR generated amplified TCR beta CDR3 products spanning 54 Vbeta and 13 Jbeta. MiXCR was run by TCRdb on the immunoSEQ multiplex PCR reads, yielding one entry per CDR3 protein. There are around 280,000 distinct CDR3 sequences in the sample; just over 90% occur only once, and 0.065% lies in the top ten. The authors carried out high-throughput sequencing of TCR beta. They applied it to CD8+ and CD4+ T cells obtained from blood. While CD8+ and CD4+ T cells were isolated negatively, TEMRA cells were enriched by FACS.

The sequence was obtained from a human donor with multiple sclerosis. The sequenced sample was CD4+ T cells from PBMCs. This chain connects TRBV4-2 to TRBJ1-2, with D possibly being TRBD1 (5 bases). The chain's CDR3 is CASSQDSRTGPLFGYTF. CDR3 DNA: TGTGCCAGCAGCCAAGATTCCCGAACAGGACCTCTATTCGGCTACACCTTC.